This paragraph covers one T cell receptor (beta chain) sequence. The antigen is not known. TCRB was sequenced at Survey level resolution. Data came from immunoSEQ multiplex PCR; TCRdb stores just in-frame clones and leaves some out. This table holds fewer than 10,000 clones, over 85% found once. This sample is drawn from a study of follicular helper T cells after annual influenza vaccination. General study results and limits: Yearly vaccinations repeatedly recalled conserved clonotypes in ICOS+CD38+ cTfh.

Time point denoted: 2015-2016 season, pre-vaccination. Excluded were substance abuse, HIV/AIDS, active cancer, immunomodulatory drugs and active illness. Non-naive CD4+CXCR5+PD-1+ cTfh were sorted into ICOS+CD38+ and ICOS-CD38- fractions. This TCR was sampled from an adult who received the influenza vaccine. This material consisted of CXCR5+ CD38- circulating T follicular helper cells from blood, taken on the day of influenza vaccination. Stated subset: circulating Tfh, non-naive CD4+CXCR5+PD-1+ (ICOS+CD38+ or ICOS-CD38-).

The CDR3 protein is CASSFIMTDTQYF. CDR3 sequence (DNA): TGCGCCAGCAGCTTCATCATGACAGATACGCAGTATTTT. The V and J genes are TRBV5-1 and TRBJ2-3; unclear D gene. The germline V gene has CDR1 SGHRS and CDR2 YFSETQ. This CDR3 has 13 residues. V shed 2 bases and J shed 3 bases, with 7 bases lying between them.